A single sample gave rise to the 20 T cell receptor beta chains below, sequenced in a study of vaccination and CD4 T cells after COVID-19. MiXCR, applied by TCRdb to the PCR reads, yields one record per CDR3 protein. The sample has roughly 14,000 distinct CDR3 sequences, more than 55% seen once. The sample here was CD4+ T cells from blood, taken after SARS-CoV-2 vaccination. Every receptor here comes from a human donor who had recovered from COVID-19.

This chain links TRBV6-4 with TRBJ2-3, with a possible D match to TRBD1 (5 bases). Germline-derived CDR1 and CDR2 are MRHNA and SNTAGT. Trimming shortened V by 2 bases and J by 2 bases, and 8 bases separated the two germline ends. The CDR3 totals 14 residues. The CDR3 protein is CASSDRGTTDTQYF. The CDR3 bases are TGTGCCAGCAGTGACAGGGGAACCACAGATACGCAGTATTTT.

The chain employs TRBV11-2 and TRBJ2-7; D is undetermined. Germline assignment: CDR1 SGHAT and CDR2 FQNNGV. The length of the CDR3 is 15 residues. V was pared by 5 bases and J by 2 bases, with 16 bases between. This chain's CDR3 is CASSLGPEPTYEQYF. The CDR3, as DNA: TGTGCCAGCAGCCTCGGACCCGAGCCTACCTACGAGCAGTACTTC. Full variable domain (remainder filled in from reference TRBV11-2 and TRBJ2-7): EAGVAQSPRYKIIEKRQSVAFWCNPISGHATLYWYQQILGQGPKLLIQFQNNGVVDDSQLPKDRFSAERLKGVDSTLKIQPAKLEDSAVYLCASSLGPEPTYEQYFGPGTRLTVT.

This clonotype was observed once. DNA of the CDR3: TGTGCCAGCACCCAAAACAGGGGTCCAGGAGCCTTCTTT. Its protein is CASTQNRGPGAFF. The rearrangement uses TRBV6-1 and TRBJ1-1, with 7 bases matching TRBD1. V was pared by 7 bases and J by 14 bases, with 16 bases of the junction left unmatched. CDR1 is MNHNS and CDR2 is SASEGT in the germline V gene. This CDR3 has 13 residues.

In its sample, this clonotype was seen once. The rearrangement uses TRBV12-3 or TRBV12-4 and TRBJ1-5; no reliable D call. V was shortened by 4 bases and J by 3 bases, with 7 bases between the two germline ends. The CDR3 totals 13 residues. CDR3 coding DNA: TGTGCCAGCAGTTCCTACCCCAATCAGCCCCAGCATTTT. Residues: CASSSYPNQPQHF.

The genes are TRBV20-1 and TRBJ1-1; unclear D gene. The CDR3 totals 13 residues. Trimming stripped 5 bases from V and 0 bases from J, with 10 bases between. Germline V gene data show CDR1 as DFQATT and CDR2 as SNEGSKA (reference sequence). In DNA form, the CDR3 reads TGCAGTGCTGCCGGGTCTCTGAACACTGAAGCTTTCTTT. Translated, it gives CSAAGSLNTEAFF.

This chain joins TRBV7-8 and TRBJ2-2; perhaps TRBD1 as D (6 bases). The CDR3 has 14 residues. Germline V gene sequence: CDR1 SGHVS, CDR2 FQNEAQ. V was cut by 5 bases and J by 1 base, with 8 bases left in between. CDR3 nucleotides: TGTGCCAGCAGCCCACAGGGGAACACCGGGGAGCTGTTTTTT. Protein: CASSPQGNTGELFF.

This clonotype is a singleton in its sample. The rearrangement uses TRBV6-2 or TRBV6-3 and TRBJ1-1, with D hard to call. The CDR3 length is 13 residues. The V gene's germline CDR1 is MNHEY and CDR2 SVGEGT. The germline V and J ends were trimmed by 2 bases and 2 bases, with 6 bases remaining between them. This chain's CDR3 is CASSYRSNTEAFF. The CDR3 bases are TGTGCCAGCAGTTACCGGAGTAACACTGAAGCTTTCTTT.

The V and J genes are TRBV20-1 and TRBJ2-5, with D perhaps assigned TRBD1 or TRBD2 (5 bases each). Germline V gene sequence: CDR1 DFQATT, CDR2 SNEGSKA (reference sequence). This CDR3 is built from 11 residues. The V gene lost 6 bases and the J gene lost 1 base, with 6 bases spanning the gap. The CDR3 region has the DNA TGCAGTGCCGGGACCCAAGAGACCCAGTACTTC. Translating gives CSAGTQETQYF.

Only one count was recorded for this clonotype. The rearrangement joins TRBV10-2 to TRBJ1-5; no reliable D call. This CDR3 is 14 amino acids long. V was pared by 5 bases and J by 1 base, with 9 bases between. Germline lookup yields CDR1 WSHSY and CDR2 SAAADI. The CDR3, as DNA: TGCGCCAGCAGTCATTTTAGAAGCAATCAGCCCCAGCATTTT. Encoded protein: CASSHFRSNQPQHF.

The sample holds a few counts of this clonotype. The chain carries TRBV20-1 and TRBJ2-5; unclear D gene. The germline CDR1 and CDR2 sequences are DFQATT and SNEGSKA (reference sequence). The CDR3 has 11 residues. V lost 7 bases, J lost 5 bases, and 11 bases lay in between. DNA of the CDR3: TGCAGTGTTACCACACTTGAGACCCAGTACTTC. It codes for CSVTTLETQYF.

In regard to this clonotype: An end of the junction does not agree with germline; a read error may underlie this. The CDR3: CASSLSGISHEQYF. As DNA, the CDR3 is TGTGCCAGCAGCTTGAGCGGGATCTCCCACGAGCAGTACTTC. The V call is TRBV5-6, the J call TRBJ2-7; 7 nucleotides match TRBD2. Germline CDR1 reads SGHDT; CDR2 reads YYEEEE. This CDR3 region has 14 residues.

CDR3 loop: CASSGTRVGGNTIYF. The CDR3 nucleotides read TGTGCCAGCAGTGGGACCCGGGTAGGCGGAAACACCATATATTTT. This chain links TRBV7-2 with TRBJ1-3, with D possibly TRBD1 on 5 matching bases. Per the germline V gene, CDR1 is SGHTA and CDR2 is FQGNSA. CDR3 length: 15 amino acids. Trimming removed 6 bases at V and 4 bases at J, with 16 bases between. Together with reference TRBV7-2 and TRBJ1-3, the CDR3 gives the full variable domain: GAGVSQSPSNKVTEKGKDVELRCDPISGHTALYWYRQSLGQGLEFLIYFQGNSAPDKSGLPSDRFSAERTGGSVSTLTIQRTQQEDSAVYLCASSGTRVGGNTIYFGEGSWLTVV.

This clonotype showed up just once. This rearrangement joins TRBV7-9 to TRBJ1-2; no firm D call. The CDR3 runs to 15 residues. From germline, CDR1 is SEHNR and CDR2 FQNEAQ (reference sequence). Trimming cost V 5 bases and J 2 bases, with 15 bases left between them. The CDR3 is CASSPAGGTNYGYTF. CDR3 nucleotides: TGTGCCAGCAGCCCTGCAGGAGGAACGAACTATGGCTACACCTTC.

Here the CDR3 DNA reads TGTGCCAGTTCTTCGGACCGGGCAACTAATGAAAAACTGTTTTTT. It yields the protein CASSSDRATNEKLFF. The chain links TRBV6-1 to TRBJ1-4; no clear D. The CDR3 has 15 amino acids. CDR1 MNHNS and CDR2 SASEGT come from the germline V gene. Trimming pared 9 bases from V and 0 bases from J, leaving 14 bases between.

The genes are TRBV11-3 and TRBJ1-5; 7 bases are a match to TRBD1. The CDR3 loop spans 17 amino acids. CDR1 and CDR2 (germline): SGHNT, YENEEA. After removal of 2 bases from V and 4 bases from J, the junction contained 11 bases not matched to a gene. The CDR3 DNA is TGTGCCAGCAGCTTATTTGGGGGGCAGGGGGTTAATCAGCCCCAGCATTTT. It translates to CASSLFGGQGVNQPQHF. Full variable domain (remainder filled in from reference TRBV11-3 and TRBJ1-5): EAGVVQSPRYKIIEKKQPVAFWCNPISGHNTLYWYLQNLGQGPELLIRYENEEAVDDSQLPKDRFSAERLKGVDSTLKIQPAELGDSAVYLCASSLFGGQGVNQPQHFGDGTRLSIL.

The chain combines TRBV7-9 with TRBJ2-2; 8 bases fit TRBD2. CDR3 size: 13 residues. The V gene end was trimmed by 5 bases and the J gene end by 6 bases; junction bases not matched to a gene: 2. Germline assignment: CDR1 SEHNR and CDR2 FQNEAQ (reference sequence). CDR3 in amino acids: CASSQGLAGELFF. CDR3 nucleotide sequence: TGTGCCAGCAGCCAGGGACTAGCCGGGGAGCTGTTTTTT. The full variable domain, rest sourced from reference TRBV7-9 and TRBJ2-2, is DTGVSQNPRHKITKRGQNVTFRCDPISEHNRLYWYRQTLGQGPEFLTYFQNEAQLEKSRLLSDRFSAERPKGSFSTLEIQRTEQGDSAMYLCASSQGLAGELFFGEGSRLTVL.

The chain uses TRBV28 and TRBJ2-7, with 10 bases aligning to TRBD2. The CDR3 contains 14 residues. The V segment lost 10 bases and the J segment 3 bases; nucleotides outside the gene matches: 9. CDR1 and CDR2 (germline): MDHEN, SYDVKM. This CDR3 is CATERLAGFYEQYF. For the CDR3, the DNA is TGTGCCACCGAGAGACTAGCGGGTTTCTACGAGCAGTACTTC.

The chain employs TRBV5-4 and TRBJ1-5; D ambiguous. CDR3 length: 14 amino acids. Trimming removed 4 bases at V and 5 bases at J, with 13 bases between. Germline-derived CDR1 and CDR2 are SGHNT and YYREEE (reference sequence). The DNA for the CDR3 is TGTGCCAGCAGCCTTGGGCTGGACGATCAGCCCCAGCATTTT. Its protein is CASSLGLDDQPQHF.

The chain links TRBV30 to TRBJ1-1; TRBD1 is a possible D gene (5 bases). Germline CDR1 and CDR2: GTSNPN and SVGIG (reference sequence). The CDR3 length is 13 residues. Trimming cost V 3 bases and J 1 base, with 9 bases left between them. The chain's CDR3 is CAWSATGNTEAFF. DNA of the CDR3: TGTGCCTGGAGCGCCACAGGGAACACTGAAGCTTTCTTT.

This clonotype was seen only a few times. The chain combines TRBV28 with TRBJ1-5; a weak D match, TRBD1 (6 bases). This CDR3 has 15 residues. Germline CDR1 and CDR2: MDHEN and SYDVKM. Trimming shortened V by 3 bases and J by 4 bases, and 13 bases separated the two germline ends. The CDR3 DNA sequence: TGTGCCAGCAGTTTCGCCAGGGGAGGGAATCAGCCCCAGCATTTT. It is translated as CASSFARGGNQPQHF.